The T cell receptor beta chain described here comes from a study of cytomegalovirus exposure and HLA in healthy donors. Across the study: Of approximately 400 genotyped donors, roughly 81% clustered with self-reported Caucasian donors.

Primers for the PCR totalled 60 Vbeta and 13 Jbeta. The table came from immunoSEQ multiplex PCR; TCRdb's copy has only in-frame clones and leaves some out. This sample carries some 150,000 clones, 70% to 80% of them seen once, and the ten largest clones take around 1.5%. Germline loops: CDR1 SEHNR, CDR2 FQNEAQ (reference sequence). This CDR3 contains 15 residues. Trimming cost V 0 bases and J 0 bases, with 7 bases left between them. Study-wide results and limits: There were some V segments, including TRBV6-2 and TRBV6-3, excluded as indistinguishable. CMV serostatus alone was available as immune exposure information. Investigators reported over 150 TCR beta chains as tied to cytomegalovirus.

Points on this clone: Its antigen is still unknown. Within the sample, other DNA sequences also encode this same CDR3.

The sample comprised PBMCs. This sequence originates from a female donor in good health and CMV-seronegative. This chain uses TRBV7-9 with TRBJ2-3; a possible D gene is TRBD2 (6 bases). This CDR3 reads CASSLAGGSTDTQYF. In DNA, the CDR3 is TGTGCCAGCAGCTTAGCGGGAGGCAGCACAGATACGCAGTATTTT.